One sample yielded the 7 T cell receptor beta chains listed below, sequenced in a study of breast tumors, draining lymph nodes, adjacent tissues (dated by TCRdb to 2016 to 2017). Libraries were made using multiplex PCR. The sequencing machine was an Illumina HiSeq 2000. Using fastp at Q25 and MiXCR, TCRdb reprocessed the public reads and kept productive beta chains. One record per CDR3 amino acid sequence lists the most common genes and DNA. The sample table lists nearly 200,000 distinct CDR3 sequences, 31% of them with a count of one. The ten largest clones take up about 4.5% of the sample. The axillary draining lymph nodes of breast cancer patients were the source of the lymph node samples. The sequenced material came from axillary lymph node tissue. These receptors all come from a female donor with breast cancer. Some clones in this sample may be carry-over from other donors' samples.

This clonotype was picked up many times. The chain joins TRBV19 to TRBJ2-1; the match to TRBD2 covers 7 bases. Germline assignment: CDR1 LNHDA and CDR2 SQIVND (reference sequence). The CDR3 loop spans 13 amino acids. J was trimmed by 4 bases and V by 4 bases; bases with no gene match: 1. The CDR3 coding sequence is TGTGCCAGTAGTAGACTAGCATACAATGAGCAGTTCTTC. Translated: CASSRLAYNEQFF.

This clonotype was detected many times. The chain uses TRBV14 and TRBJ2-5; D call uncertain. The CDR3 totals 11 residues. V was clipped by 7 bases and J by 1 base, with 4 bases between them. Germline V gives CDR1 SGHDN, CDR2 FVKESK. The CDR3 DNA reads TGTGCCAGCATCTCCCAAGAGACCCAGTACTTC. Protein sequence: CASISQETQYF.

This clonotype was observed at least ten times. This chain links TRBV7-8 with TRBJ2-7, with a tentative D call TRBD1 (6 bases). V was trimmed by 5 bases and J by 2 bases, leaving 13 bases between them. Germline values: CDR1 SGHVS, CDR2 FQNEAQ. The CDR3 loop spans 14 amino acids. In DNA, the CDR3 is TGTGCCAGCAGCCTAGGACAGCCTACCTACGAGCAGTACTTC. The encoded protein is CASSLGQPTYEQYF.

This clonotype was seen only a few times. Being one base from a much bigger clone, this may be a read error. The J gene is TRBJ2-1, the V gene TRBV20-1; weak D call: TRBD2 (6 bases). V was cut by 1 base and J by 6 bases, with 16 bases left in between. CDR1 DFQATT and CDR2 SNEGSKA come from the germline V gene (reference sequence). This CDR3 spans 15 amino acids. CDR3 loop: CSARALALMANEQFF. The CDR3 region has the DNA TGCAGTGCTAGAGCCCTAGCGCTCATGGCCAATGAGCAGTTCTTC.

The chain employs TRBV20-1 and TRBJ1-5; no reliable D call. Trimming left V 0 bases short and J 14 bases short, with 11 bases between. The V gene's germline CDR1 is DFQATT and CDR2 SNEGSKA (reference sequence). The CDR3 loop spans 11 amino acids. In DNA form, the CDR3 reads TGCAGTGCTAGAGATACGGCTCAAAAGCATTTT. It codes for CSARDTAQKHF.

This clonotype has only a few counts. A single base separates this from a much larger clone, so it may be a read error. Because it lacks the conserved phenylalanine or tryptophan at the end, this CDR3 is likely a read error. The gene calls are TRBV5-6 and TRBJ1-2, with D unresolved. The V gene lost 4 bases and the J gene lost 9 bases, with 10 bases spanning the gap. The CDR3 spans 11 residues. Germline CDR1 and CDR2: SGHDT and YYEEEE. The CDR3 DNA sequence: TGTGCCAGCAGCGTGGGCGTTAGCTACACCTCC. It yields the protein CASSVGVSYTS.

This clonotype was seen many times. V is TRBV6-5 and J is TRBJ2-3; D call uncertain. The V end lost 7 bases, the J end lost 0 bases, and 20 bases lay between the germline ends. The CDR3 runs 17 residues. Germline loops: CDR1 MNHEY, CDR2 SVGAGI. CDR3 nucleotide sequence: TGTGCCAGCACCGCCGGCCGTGGGTGGTCGAGCACAGATACGCAGTATTTT. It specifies CASTAGRGWSSTDTQYF.